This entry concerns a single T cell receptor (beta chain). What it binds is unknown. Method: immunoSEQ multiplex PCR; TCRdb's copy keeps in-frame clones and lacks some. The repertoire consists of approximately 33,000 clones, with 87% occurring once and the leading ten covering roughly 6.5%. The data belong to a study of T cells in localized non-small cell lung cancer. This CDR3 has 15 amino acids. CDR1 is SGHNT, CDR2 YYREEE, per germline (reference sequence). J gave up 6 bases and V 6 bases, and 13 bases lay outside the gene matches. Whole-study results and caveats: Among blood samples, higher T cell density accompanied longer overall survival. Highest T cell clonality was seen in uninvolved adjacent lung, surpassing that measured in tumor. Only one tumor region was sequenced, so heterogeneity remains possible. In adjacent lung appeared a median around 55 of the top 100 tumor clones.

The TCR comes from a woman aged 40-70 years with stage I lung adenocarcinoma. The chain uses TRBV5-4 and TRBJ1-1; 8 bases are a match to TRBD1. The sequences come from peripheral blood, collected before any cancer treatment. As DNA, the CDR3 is TGTGCCAGCATAAGGGGGGCAGGGGGCAGTTCTGAAGCTTTCTTT. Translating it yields CASIRGAGGSSEAFF.